The 4 T cell receptor beta chains in this list originate from one sample, sequenced in a study of blood T cell repertoires in COVID-19. Generated by immunoSEQ multiplex PCR, the TCRdb table keeps only in-frame clones and is missing some. The sample lists 200,000 to 250,000 clones; around 90% were seen once. Sequencing was carried out using peripheral blood. The receptors come from a woman between 18 and 29 years old who had recovered from COVID-19.

The gene calls are TRBV21-1 and TRBJ2-2; the table gives TRBD2 as D, unverified against the DNA. TRBV21-1 is a known pseudogene. This CDR3 spans 17 amino acids. CDR3 residues: CASSKGGLAGVPGELFF. Written as DNA, the CDR3 is TGTGCCAGCAGCAAAGGGGGACTAGCGGGAGTCCCCGGGGAGCTGTTTTTT.

The rearrangement links TRBV27 to TRBJ2-1; 9 bases align to TRBD2. The CDR3 covers 15 residues. V shed 5 bases and J 6 bases; nucleotides not matched to a gene: 8. Germline assignment: CDR1 MNHEY and CDR2 SMNVEV (reference sequence). CDR3: CASSLGGRAVNEQFF. The CDR3 DNA sequence: TGTGCCAGCAGTCTCGGCGGGAGGGCCGTCAATGAGCAGTTCTTC.

The rearrangement uses TRBV4-1 and TRBJ2-7; 7 positions match TRBD2. The junction had 10 bases not matched to a gene; V was cut back by 6 bases and J by 2 bases. Per germline, CDR1 MGHRA and CDR2 YSYEKL. The CDR3 runs to 15 residues. The CDR3 DNA reads as TGCGCCAGCAGAAACTCATTAGCGGGTACCTACGAGCAGTACTTC. Translating it yields CASRNSLAGTYEQYF.

The V gene is TRBV9, the J gene TRBJ1-1; D gene uncertain. V was shortened by 5 bases and J by 4 bases, with 15 bases between the two germline ends. This CDR3 is built from 14 residues. Germline CDR1 reads SGDLS; CDR2 reads YYNGEE. In DNA form, the CDR3 reads TGTGCCAGCAGTAAAAGAGGTGTGGGCACTGAAGCTTTCTTT. Translating gives CASSKRGVGTEAFF.